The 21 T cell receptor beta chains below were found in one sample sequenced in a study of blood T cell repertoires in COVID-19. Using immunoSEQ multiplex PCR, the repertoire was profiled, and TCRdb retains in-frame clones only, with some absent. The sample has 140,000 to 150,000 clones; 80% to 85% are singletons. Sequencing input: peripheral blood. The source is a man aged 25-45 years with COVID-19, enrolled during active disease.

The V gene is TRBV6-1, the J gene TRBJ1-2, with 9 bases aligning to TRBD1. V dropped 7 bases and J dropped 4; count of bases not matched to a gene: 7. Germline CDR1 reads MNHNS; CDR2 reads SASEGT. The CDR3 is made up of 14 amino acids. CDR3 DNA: TGTGCCAGCAATAATAGACAGGGGGGCTATGGCTACACCTTC. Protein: CASNNRQGGYGYTF.

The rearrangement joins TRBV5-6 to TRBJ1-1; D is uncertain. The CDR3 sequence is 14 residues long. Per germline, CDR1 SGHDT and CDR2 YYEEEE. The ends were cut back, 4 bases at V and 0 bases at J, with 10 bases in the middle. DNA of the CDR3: TGTGCCAGCAGCACCATCGGGGTGAACACTGAAGCTTTCTTT. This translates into CASSTIGVNTEAFF.

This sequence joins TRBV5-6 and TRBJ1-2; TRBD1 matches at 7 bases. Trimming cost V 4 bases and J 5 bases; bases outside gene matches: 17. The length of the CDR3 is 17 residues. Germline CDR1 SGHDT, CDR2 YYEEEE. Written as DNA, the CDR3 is TGTGCCAGCAGCCTCTCAGGGGGTGAGGCCCCGCCTTATGGCTACACCTTC. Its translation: CASSLSGGEAPPYGYTF.

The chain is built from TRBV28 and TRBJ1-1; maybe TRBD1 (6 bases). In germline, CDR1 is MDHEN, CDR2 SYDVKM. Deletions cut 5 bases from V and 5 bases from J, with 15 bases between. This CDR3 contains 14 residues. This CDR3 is CASSPSGGATEAFF. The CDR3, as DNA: TGTGCCAGCAGTCCCTCGGGGGGGGCGACTGAAGCTTTCTTT.

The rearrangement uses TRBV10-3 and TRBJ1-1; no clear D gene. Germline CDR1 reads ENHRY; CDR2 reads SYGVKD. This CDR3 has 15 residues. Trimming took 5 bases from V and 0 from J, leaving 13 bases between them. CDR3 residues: CAISPTTGMNTEAFF. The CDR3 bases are TGTGCCATCAGTCCCACTACGGGGATGAACACTGAAGCTTTCTTT.

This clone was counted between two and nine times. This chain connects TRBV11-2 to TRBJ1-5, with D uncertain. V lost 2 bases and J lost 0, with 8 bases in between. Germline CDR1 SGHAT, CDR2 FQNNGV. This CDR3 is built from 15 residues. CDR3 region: CASSLSIDSNQPQHF. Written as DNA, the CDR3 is TGTGCCAGCAGCTTATCCATAGATAGCAATCAGCCCCAGCATTTT.

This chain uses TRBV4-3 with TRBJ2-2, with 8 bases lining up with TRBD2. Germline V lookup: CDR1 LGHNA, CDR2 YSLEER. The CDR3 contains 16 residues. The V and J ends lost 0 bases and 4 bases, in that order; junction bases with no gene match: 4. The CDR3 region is CASSQDGAGATGELFF. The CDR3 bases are TGCGCCAGCAGCCAAGATGGAGCGGGAGCCACCGGGGAGCTGTTTTTT.

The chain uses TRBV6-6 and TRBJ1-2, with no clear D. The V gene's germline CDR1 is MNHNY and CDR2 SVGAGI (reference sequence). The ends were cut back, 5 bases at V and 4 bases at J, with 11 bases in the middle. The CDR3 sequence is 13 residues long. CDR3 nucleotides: TGTGCCAGCAGTCCTGTCGGGATCTATGGCTACACCTTC. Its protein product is CASSPVGIYGYTF.

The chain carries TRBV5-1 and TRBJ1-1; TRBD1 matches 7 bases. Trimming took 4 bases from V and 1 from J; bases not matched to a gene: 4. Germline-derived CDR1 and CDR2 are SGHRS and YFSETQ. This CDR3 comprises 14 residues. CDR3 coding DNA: TGCGCCAGCAGCCTCAGGGGGGAGAACACTGAAGCTTTCTTT. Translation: CASSLRGENTEAFF. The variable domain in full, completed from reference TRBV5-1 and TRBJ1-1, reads KAGVTQTPRYLIKTRGQQVTLSCSPISGHRSVSWYQQTPGQGLQFLFEYFSETQRNKGNFPGRFSGRQFSNSRSEMNVSTLELGDSALYLCASSLRGENTEAFFGQGTRLTVV.

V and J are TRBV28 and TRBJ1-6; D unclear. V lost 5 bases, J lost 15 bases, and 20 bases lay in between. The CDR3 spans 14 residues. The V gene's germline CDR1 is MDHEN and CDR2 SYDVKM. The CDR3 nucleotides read TGTGCCAGCAGTCCCCACCCCTTCGGGGTATTCCTCCACTTT. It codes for CASSPHPFGVFLHF.

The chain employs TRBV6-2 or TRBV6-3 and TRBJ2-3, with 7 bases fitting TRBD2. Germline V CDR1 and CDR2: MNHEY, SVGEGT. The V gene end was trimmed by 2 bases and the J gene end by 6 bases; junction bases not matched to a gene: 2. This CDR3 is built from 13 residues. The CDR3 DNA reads TGTGCCAGCAGTTACCCCGGGAGGGATACGCAGTATTTT. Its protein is CASSYPGRDTQYF.

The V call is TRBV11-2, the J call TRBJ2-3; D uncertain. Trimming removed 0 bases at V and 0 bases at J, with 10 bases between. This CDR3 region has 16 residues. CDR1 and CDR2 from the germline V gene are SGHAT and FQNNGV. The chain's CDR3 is CASSLESPFSTDTQYF. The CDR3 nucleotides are TGTGCCAGCAGCTTAGAGTCCCCCTTCAGCACAGATACGCAGTATTTT.

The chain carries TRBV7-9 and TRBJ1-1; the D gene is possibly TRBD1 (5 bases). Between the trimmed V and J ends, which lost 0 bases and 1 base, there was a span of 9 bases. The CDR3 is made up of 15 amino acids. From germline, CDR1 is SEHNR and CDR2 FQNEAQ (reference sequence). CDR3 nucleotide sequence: TGTGCCAGCAGCTTAGCTGTGGGGGGGAACACTGAAGCTTTCTTT. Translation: CASSLAVGGNTEAFF.

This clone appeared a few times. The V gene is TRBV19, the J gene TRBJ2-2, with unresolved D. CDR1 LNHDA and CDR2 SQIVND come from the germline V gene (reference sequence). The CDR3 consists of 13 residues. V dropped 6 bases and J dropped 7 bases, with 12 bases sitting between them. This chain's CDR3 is CASRMRGDGELFF. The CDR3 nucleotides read TGTGCCAGTAGAATGCGTGGAGACGGGGAGCTGTTTTTT.

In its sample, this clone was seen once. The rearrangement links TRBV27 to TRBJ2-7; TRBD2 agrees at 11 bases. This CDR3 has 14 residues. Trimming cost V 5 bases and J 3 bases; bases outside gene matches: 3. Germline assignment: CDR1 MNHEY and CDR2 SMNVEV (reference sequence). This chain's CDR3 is CASSRLAGSYEQYF. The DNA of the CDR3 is TGTGCCAGCAGTAGACTAGCGGGAAGCTACGAGCAGTACTTC.

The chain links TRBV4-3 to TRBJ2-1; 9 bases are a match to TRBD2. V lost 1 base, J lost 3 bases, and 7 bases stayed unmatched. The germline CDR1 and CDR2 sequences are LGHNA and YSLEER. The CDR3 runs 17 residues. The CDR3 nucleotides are TGCGCCAGCAGCCAAGTGGCGGGGACTAGCATCTACAATGAGCAGTTCTTC. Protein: CASSQVAGTSIYNEQFF.

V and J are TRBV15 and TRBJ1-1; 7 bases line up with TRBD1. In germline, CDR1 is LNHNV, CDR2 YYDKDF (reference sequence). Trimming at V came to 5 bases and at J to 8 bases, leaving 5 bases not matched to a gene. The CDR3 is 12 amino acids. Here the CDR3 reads CATSRADREAFF. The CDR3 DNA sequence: TGTGCCACCAGCCGGGCGGACAGGGAAGCTTTCTTT.

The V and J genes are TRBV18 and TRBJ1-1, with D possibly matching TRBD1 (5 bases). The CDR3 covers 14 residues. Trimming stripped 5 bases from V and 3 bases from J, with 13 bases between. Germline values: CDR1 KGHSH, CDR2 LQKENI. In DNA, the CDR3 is TGTGCCAGCTCAGTACAGGCCGGAGACACTGAAGCTTTCTTT. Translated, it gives CASSVQAGDTEAFF.

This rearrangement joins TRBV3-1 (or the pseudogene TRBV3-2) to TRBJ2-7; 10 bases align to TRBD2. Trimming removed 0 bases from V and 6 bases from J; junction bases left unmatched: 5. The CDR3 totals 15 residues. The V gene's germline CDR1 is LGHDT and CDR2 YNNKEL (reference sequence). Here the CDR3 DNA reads TGTGCCAGCAGCCAAGATCCTAGCGGGAGTGGCGAGCAGTACTTC. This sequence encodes CASSQDPSGSGEQYF.

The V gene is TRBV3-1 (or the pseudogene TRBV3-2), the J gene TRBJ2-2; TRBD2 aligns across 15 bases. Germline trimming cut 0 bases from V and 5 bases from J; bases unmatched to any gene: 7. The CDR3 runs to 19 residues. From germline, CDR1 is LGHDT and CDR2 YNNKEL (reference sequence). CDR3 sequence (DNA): TGTGCCAGCAGCCAAGAGAGGACTAGCGGGAGGGCCAGTACCGGGGAGCTGTTTTTT. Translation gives CASSQERTSGRASTGELFF.

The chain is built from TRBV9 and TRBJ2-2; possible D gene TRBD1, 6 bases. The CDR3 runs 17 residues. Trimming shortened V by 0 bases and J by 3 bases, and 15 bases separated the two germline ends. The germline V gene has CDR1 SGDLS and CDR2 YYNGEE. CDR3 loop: CASSVAGLGADTGELFF. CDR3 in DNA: TGTGCCAGCAGCGTAGCAGGGTTGGGGGCAGACACCGGGGAGCTGTTTTTT.